A selection of T cell receptor beta chains follows, all from one sample in a study of spatial heterogeneity in lung cancer. TCRdb reprocessed the 5' RACE reads via MiXCR and lists one record per CDR3 protein. The table has 10,000 to 12,000 distinct CDR3 sequences, about 5% seen once; the top ten hold over 20%. The material was PBMCs, obtained at surgery. These receptors were taken from a male donor with early-stage non-small cell lung cancer. CDR3s include the opening cysteine and the closing phenylalanine or tryptophan. D genes are given only for firm matches. Clone sizes are given selectively: once, few, many, or a class where the clone is expanded.

abundance: medium-sized
d_gene: -
v_gene: TRBV5-4
j_gene: TRBJ2-6
CDR3nt: TGTGCCAGCATCCAGGCCGGGGCCAACGTCCTGACTTTC
CDR3aa: CASIQAGANVLTF

abundance: many
d_gene: TRBD1
v_gene: TRBV28
j_gene: TRBJ1-4
CDR3nt: TGTGCCAGCAGTTTGCAGGGGGCAAGTGAAAAACTGTTTTTT
CDR3aa: CASSLQGASEKLFF

abundance: many
d_gene: -
v_gene: TRBV7-2
j_gene: TRBJ2-5
CDR3nt: TGTGCCAGCAGATCTGACAACCAAGAGACCCAGTACTTC
CDR3aa: CASRSDNQETQYF

abundance: many
d_gene: -
v_gene: TRBV29-1
j_gene: TRBJ1-1
CDR3nt: TGCAGCGTTGTCCGGGCGGGCACTGAAGCTTTCTTT
CDR3aa: CSVVRAGTEAFF

abundance: medium-sized
d_gene: -
v_gene: TRBV7-8
j_gene: TRBJ2-2
CDR3nt: TGTGCCAGCAGCTTAGTGGGCAGGATTGCCGGGGAGCTGTTTTTT
CDR3aa: CASSLVGRIAGELFF

abundance: many
d_gene: -
v_gene: TRBV3-1
j_gene: TRBJ1-5
CDR3nt: TGTGCCAGCAGCCAAGATGCTCGGGTAGGGCAGCCCCAGCATTTT
CDR3aa: CASSQDARVGQPQHF

abundance: many
d_gene: TRBD1
v_gene: TRBV29-1
j_gene: TRBJ1-1
CDR3nt: TGCAGCGTTGGTAAACAGGGGGCGCAGAACACTGAAGCTTTCTTT
CDR3aa: CSVGKQGAQNTEAFF

abundance: many
d_gene: -
v_gene: TRBV5-8
j_gene: TRBJ2-5
CDR3nt: TGTGCCAGCAGCTTGGGATGGGGTCAAGAGACCCAGTACTTC
CDR3aa: CASSLGWGQETQYF

abundance: many
d_gene: -
v_gene: TRBV2
j_gene: TRBJ2-7
CDR3nt: TGTGCCAGCAGAATCGGGGGGCCGACCTACGAGCAGTACTTC
CDR3aa: CASRIGGPTYEQYF

abundance: many
d_gene: -
v_gene: TRBV12-5
j_gene: TRBJ2-3
CDR3nt: TGTGCTAGTGGTTTCGGCAGGGGTGCTAGCACAGATACGCAGTATTTT
CDR3aa: CASGFGRGASTDTQYF

abundance: few
d_gene: -
v_gene: TRBV28
j_gene: TRBJ1-3
CDR3nt: TGTGCCAGCAGTTTACCCCCAGGGAGCTCTGGAAACACCATATATTTT
CDR3aa: CASSLPPGSSGNTIYF

abundance: many
d_gene: TRBD1
v_gene: TRBV12-3/TRBV12-4
j_gene: TRBJ1-2
CDR3nt: TGTGCCAGCAGTTTGGGAGGGGGCGACTATGGCTACACCTTC
CDR3aa: CASSLGGGDYGYTF

abundance: many
d_gene: -
v_gene: TRBV29-1
j_gene: TRBJ1-2
CDR3nt: TGCAGCGCCGAATTCGGGGGGCGCTTGCTTGGCTACACCTTC
CDR3aa: CSAEFGGRLLGYTF

abundance: many
d_gene: -
v_gene: TRBV29-1
j_gene: TRBJ1-2
CDR3nt: TGCAGCGTCACCCGGGGACTGAACTATGGCTACACCTTC
CDR3aa: CSVTRGLNYGYTF

abundance: few
d_gene: -
v_gene: TRBV7-2
j_gene: TRBJ2-7
CDR3nt: TGTGCCAGCAGCCCCCCAACCTACGAGCGGTACTTC
CDR3aa: CASSPPTYERYF

abundance: few
d_gene: -
v_gene: TRBV6-2/TRBV6-3
j_gene: TRBJ2-7
CDR3nt: TGTGCCAGCAGTTTTCAAAGGGGACACGACTTTGAGCAGTACTTC
CDR3aa: CASSFQRGHDFEQYF

abundance: many
d_gene: -
v_gene: TRBV6-5
j_gene: TRBJ2-3
CDR3nt: TGTGCCAGCAGAGCTGTACCCATTTCCCCAGTAGATACGCAGTATTTT
CDR3aa: CASRAVPISPVDTQYF

abundance: many
d_gene: TRBD2
v_gene: TRBV20-1
j_gene: TRBJ2-3
CDR3nt: TGCAGTGCTAGAGACAGCGGGGCCCCGACAGATACGCAGTATTTT
CDR3aa: CSARDSGAPTDTQYF

abundance: few
d_gene: TRBD2
v_gene: TRBV27
j_gene: TRBJ2-3
CDR3nt: TGTGCCACCAAACGGGGGGACCCCACAGATACGCAGTATTTT
CDR3aa: CATKRGDPTDTQYF

abundance: many
d_gene: TRBD2
v_gene: TRBV7-3
j_gene: TRBJ2-7
CDR3nt: TGTGCCAGCAGCCTGGGACTAGCGGGAGGGCCCCTCTCCTACGAGCAGTACTTC
CDR3aa: CASSLGLAGGPLSYEQYF

abundance: -
d_gene: -
v_gene: TRBV7-8
j_gene: TRBJ1-1
CDR3nt: TGTGCCAGCAGCTTAGTGGAGGGCGGCCATGTAGCTTTCTTT
CDR3aa: CASSLVEGGHVAFF

abundance: medium-sized
d_gene: -
v_gene: TRBV2
j_gene: TRBJ1-1
CDR3nt: TGTGCCAGCACCCGGACGAGCCAGAACACTGAAGCTTTCTTT
CDR3aa: CASTRTSQNTEAFF